The 12 T cell receptor beta chains reported below all come from one sample, sequenced in a study of blood T cell repertoires in COVID-19 (dated by TCRdb to about 2020). The protocol used for the library was the immunoSEQ multiplex PCR assay. TCRdb mirrors the immuneACCESS table, restricted to in-frame sequences. Some clones are absent from its copies; in checked studies, under half trace to an unresolved V gene, and the reason for the others is unknown. This sample has approximately 200,000 clones in its table, and around 80% of those were observed once. About 7.2% of the sample is taken by the ten largest. Input material: PBMCs or T cells enriched from blood (not recorded which). These receptors all stem from a middle-aged woman with acute COVID-19.

The V and J genes are TRBV7-8 and TRBJ1-1; unclear D gene. The CDR3 is 14 amino acids. Trimming pared 2 bases from V and 10 bases from J, leaving 17 bases between. Germline loops: CDR1 SGHVS, CDR2 FQNEAQ. The CDR3 region has the DNA TGTGCCAGCAGCTTAAGAGCGGACGCCCCGGGAGCTTTCTTT. Amino acids: CASSLRADAPGAFF.

The genes are TRBV5-6 and TRBJ1-3; D might be TRBD1 (5 bases). In germline, CDR1 is SGHDT, CDR2 YYEEEE. The CDR3 loop spans 17 amino acids. V was trimmed by 3 bases and J by 4 bases, leaving 20 bases between them. CDR3 nucleotides: TGTGCCAGCAGCTCATACAACCCCGCGGGACGCGGAAACACCATATATTTT. Its protein is CASSSYNPAGRGNTIYF.

The rearrangement uses TRBV9 and TRBJ1-6, with TRBD1 identical over 8 bases. The CDR3 contains 15 residues. J was trimmed by 10 bases and V by 3 bases; bases with no gene match: 9. Germline V gene data show CDR1 as SGDLS and CDR2 as YYNGEE. CDR3 protein: CASSADRGAGSPLHF. The CDR3 DNA follows: TGTGCCAGCAGCGCAGACAGGGGAGCGGGCTCACCCCTCCACTTT.

J is TRBJ1-1 and V is TRBV6-2 or TRBV6-3; perhaps TRBD1 as D (6 bases). Germline CDR1 and CDR2: MNHEY and SVGEGT. This CDR3 has 15 residues. The germline V and J ends were trimmed by 5 bases and 6 bases, with 19 bases remaining between them. CDR3 nucleotide sequence: TGTGCCAGCAGTCCCCCCCGGGGGGCGGGGGCTGAAGCTTTCTTT. Protein: CASSPPRGAGAEAFF.

Of note for this clone: At the DNA level, this CDR3 is encoded by other sequences in the same sample as well. V and J are TRBV5-1 and TRBJ1-1; 7 bases are a match to TRBD1. CDR1 is SGHRS, CDR2 YFSETQ, per germline. The CDR3 is made up of 14 amino acids. With 4 bases clipped from V and 0 bases from J, the junction kept 3 bases outside the gene matches. In nucleotides, the CDR3 is TGCGCCAGCAGCCGGGGACAGCTGAACACTGAAGCTTTCTTT. The encoded protein is CASSRGQLNTEAFF.

The chain recombines TRBV6-1 with TRBJ2-7; a possible D gene is TRBD2 (6 bases). The germline V gene encodes CDR1 MNHNS and CDR2 SASEGT. The CDR3 is 17 residues long. Trimming removed 0 bases from V and 3 bases from J, with 18 bases in between. This chain's CDR3 is CASSEAVSSGGGYEQYF. The DNA of the CDR3 is TGTGCCAGCAGTGAAGCGGTATCATCCGGGGGAGGCTACGAGCAGTACTTC.

The J gene is TRBJ1-5, the V gene TRBV28; D is undetermined. Germline V gives CDR1 MDHEN, CDR2 SYDVKM. The ends were cut back, 7 bases at V and 0 bases at J, with 10 bases in the middle. The CDR3 has 14 amino acids. DNA of the CDR3: TGTGCCAGCACCTCCGGGGATAGCAATCAGCCCCAGCATTTT. Amino acids: CASTSGDSNQPQHF.

The V call is TRBV11-2, the J call TRBJ1-4, with D possibly TRBD1 on 5 matching bases. Deletions cut 3 bases from V and 1 base from J, with 9 bases between. In germline, CDR1 is SGHAT, CDR2 FQNNGV. The CDR3 consists of 15 residues. The CDR3 loop is CASSLQGLTNEKLFF. CDR3 nucleotides: TGTGCCAGCAGCTTGCAGGGTCTAACTAATGAAAAACTGTTTTTT.

The rearrangement uses TRBV10-2 and TRBJ2-7; D might be TRBD2 (5 bases). Trimming stripped 7 bases from V and 0 bases from J, with 16 bases between. The CDR3 is 15 residues long. The germline V gene has CDR1 WSHSY and CDR2 SAAADI. CDR3 coding DNA: TGCGCCAGCACCGAAGGACTGATCAGCTCCTACGAGCAGTACTTC. Its translation: CASTEGLISSYEQYF.

Regarding this clone: One end of the junction does not line up with germline, which may come from a read error. This rearrangement joins TRBV7-9 to TRBJ1-2; TRBD1 matches at 7 bases. The CDR3 loop spans 17 amino acids. Germline-derived CDR1 and CDR2 are SEHNR and FQNEAQ (reference sequence). The CDR3: CASRLGTESRLSYGYTF. The CDR3 nucleotides are TGTGCCAGCAGATTAGGGACAGAGTCTCGATTATCCTATGGCTACACCTTC. Variable domain in full (rest from reference TRBV7-9 and TRBJ1-2): DTGVSQNPRHKITKRGQNVTFRCDPISEHNRLYWYRQTLGQGPEFLTYFQNEAQLEKSRLLSDRFSAERPKGSFSTLEIQRTEQGDSAMYLCASRLGTESRLSYGYTFGSGTRLTVV.

V is TRBV5-1 and J is TRBJ1-3; D unresolved. Germline V gene data show CDR1 as SGHRS and CDR2 as YFSETQ. The ends were cut back, 0 bases at V and 0 bases at J, with 7 bases in the middle. The CDR3 covers 15 residues. The CDR3 coding sequence is TGCGCCAGCAGCTTGGCTCAGTCCTCTGGAAACACCATATATTTT. Its protein product is CASSLAQSSGNTIYF.

The CDR3 nucleotides are TGCGCCAGCAGCCAAGAGAGCGGGAGGGCCGCTTACAATGAGCAGTTCTTC. It codes for CASSQESGRAAYNEQFF. The rearrangement links TRBV4-1 to TRBJ2-1, with 10 positions matching TRBD2. The CDR3 has 17 amino acids. Germline V lookup: CDR1 MGHRA, CDR2 YSYEKL. V dropped 0 bases and J dropped 4; count of bases not matched to a gene: 6.